The 19 T cell receptor beta chains listed next were all sequenced from one sample in a study of T cell changes during pregnancy in multiple sclerosis. Clones were sequenced by immunoSEQ multiplex PCR, and TCRdb holds only the in-frame ones, with some missing. The sample has tens of thousands of clones; about nine tenths are singletons. The sample here was peripheral blood, taken in the third trimester of pregnancy. The source is a female donor with multiple sclerosis, enrolled in a pregnancy study.

This clone was picked up one time. The V and J genes are TRBV5-1 and TRBJ2-5; D unresolved. CDR1 and CDR2 from the germline V gene are SGHRS and YFSETQ. The CDR3 length is 14 residues. V was pared by 0 bases and J by 3 bases, with 9 bases between. The CDR3 sequence: CASSLGPVEETQYF. DNA for the CDR3: TGCGCCAGCAGCTTGGGGCCAGTTGAAGAGACCCAGTACTTC.

This chain joins TRBV4-1 and TRBJ2-2; 12 bases align to TRBD2. After removal of 1 base from V and 0 bases from J, the junction contained 9 bases not matched to a gene. The CDR3 loop spans 20 amino acids. Per germline, CDR1 MGHRA and CDR2 YSYEKL. CDR3: CASSQVGRSSGRANTGELFF. Written as DNA, the CDR3 is TGCGCCAGCAGCCAAGTGGGGAGGTCTAGCGGGAGGGCGAACACCGGGGAGCTGTTTTTT.

The CDR3 region has the DNA TGTGCCAGCCCGGGTCCGGAGAACACTGAAGCTTTCTTT. Protein product: CASPGPENTEAFF. The chain uses TRBV2 and TRBJ1-1; D unresolved. Germline V gene sequence: CDR1 SNHLY, CDR2 FYNNEI. The CDR3 loop spans 13 amino acids. V gave up 8 bases and J gave up 1 base, with 11 bases separating them.

The rearrangement uses TRBV4-1 and TRBJ2-2; no clear D. The CDR3 has 15 residues. The V and J ends lost 4 bases and 3 bases respectively, with 12 bases between them. The germline V gene encodes CDR1 MGHRA and CDR2 YSYEKL. The CDR3 DNA follows: TGCGCCAGCAGCCCAATCGACTCTTACACCGGGGAGCTGTTTTTT. Translation gives CASSPIDSYTGELFF.

The chain recombines TRBV30 with TRBJ2-3; TRBD2 matches 7 bases. Germline lookup yields CDR1 GTSNPN and CDR2 SVGIG (reference sequence). The CDR3 is made up of 16 amino acids. The trim removed 0 bases at V and 1 base at J, leaving 7 bases unmatched. CDR3: CAWSVLSGTGTDTQYF. CDR3 bases: TGTGCCTGGAGTGTATTAAGCGGGACCGGCACAGATACGCAGTATTTT.

The chain links TRBV9 to TRBJ1-5; D not resolved. Germline assignment: CDR1 SGDLS and CDR2 YYNGEE. The CDR3 extends over 15 amino acids. Trimming removed 0 bases from V and 0 bases from J, with 7 bases in between. The CDR3 DNA follows: TGTGCCAGCAGCGTAGACGGGTTTAGCAATCAGCCCCAGCATTTT. Protein sequence: CASSVDGFSNQPQHF.

J is TRBJ2-7 and V is TRBV2, with D tentatively TRBD1 (6 bases). Germline-derived CDR1 and CDR2 are SNHLY and FYNNEI. The CDR3 has 16 residues. The germline V and J ends were trimmed by 6 bases and 1 base, with 19 bases remaining between them. This CDR3 is CASRGNRVGPSYEQYF. The CDR3 coding sequence is TGTGCCAGCAGAGGCAACAGGGTCGGTCCTTCCTACGAGCAGTACTTC.

The chain uses TRBV2 and TRBJ2-3, with D perhaps matching TRBD2 (6 bases). Germline CDR1 and CDR2: SNHLY and FYNNEI. With 4 bases removed from V and 0 bases from J, the gap between germline ends came to 8 bases. The CDR3 sequence is 14 residues long. The CDR3 reads CASSGAGSTDTQYF. In DNA form, the CDR3 reads TGTGCCAGCAGTGGGGCGGGGAGCACAGATACGCAGTATTTT.

The CDR3 DNA reads TGTGCCAGTAGTCCGGGGGAGGGGAGGTCTTTAATTCCCACGAACACTGAAGCTTTCTTT. This gives the protein CASSPGEGRSLIPTNTEAFF. V is TRBV19 and J is TRBJ1-1; tentative D call: TRBD1 (5 bases). Trimming shortened V by 5 bases and J by 1 base, and 29 bases separated the two germline ends. This CDR3 region has 20 residues. Germline V CDR1 and CDR2: LNHDA, SQIVND (reference sequence).

The J gene is TRBJ2-1, the V gene TRBV27, with 8 bases identical to TRBD2. CDR1 is MNHEY, CDR2 SMNVEV, per germline (reference sequence). J was trimmed by 0 bases and V by 4 bases; bases with no gene match: 8. The CDR3 covers 17 residues. The CDR3: CASSSKVLAGSYNEQFF. DNA for the CDR3: TGTGCCAGCAGTTCAAAAGTCCTAGCGGGCTCCTACAATGAGCAGTTCTTC.

The CDR3 DNA sequence: TGCGCCAGCAGCTGGGGACTAGCGGGAGAAGAGACCCAGTACTTC. Its translation is CASSWGLAGEETQYF. This chain joins TRBV5-1 and TRBJ2-5, with TRBD2 identical over 14 bases. This CDR3 region has 15 residues. V trimming: 3 bases; J trimming: 3 bases; junction bases outside the gene matches: 1. The germline V gene encodes CDR1 SGHRS and CDR2 YFSETQ.

This chain connects TRBV19 to TRBJ1-5, with D possibly being TRBD1 (5 bases). Germline lookup yields CDR1 LNHDA and CDR2 SQIVND (reference sequence). This CDR3 contains 15 residues. With 5 bases removed from V and 3 bases from J, the gap between germline ends came to 14 bases. This CDR3 is CASSDGGFFNQPQHF. CDR3 in DNA: TGTGCCAGTAGTGACGGGGGGTTCTTCAATCAGCCCCAGCATTTT.

The chain is built from TRBV4-3 and TRBJ2-3, with 7 nucleotides matching TRBD1. The V segment lost 1 base and the J segment 8 bases; nucleotides outside the gene matches: 12. Germline CDR1 and CDR2: LGHNA and YSLEER. CDR3 length: 16 amino acids. The CDR3 protein is CASSQVPNRGIVTQYF. The CDR3 coding sequence is TGCGCCAGCAGCCAAGTCCCAAACAGGGGTATCGTTACGCAGTATTTT.

The rearrangement joins TRBV15 to TRBJ1-1; 7 bases agree with TRBD1. Germline lookup yields CDR1 LNHNV and CDR2 YYDKDF (reference sequence). There are 17 residues in the CDR3. The J segment lost 3 bases and the V segment lost 0 bases, leaving 10 bases of the junction unmatched. CDR3 nucleotide sequence: TGTGCCACCAGCAGAGAAGCCAGGGGGAGTCTGGACACTGAAGCTTTCTTT. Protein: CATSREARGSLDTEAFF.

This clone was seen just once. The chain has TRBV6-6 and TRBJ2-2, with D perhaps TRBD2 (5 bases). Germline V gene lookup returns CDR1 MNHNY and CDR2 SVGAGI (reference sequence). The CDR3 runs 16 residues. The V end lost 0 bases, the J end lost 1 base, and 9 bases lay between the germline ends. Written as DNA, the CDR3 is TGTGCCAGCAGTTACTCTCTCCGGGAGAACACCGGGGAGCTGTTTTTT. It translates to CASSYSLRENTGELFF.

The gene calls are TRBV30 and TRBJ1-2; unclear D gene. CDR3 length: 13 residues. V was shortened by 6 bases and J by 0 bases, with 11 bases between the two germline ends. Germline V gene lookup returns CDR1 GTSNPN and CDR2 SVGIG (reference sequence). Written as DNA, the CDR3 is TGTGCCTGTTCCCCTGGCACTAACTATGGCTACACCTTC. This translates into CACSPGTNYGYTF.

The CDR3 DNA is TGTGCCAGCTCACCCATAGGGGAAGAGACCCAGTACTTC. Encoded protein: CASSPIGEETQYF. The chain is built from TRBV18 and TRBJ2-5, with D perhaps TRBD1 (5 bases). Germline values: CDR1 KGHSH, CDR2 LQKENI. V lost 3 bases and J 3 bases, leaving 8 bases between the germline ends. This CDR3 is built from 13 residues.

The V and J genes are TRBV7-2 and TRBJ2-5; tentative D call: TRBD2 (6 bases). V lost 1 base, J lost 2 bases, and 11 bases lay in between. The CDR3 consists of 15 residues. The V gene's germline CDR1 is SGHTA and CDR2 FQGNSA. The CDR3: CASSLGVAVQETQYF. Here the CDR3 DNA reads TGTGCCAGCAGCTTAGGAGTAGCGGTACAAGAGACCCAGTACTTC.

The gene calls are TRBV7-3 and TRBJ2-1; tentative D call: TRBD1 (5 bases). The V gene lost 2 bases and the J gene lost 4 bases, with 9 bases spanning the gap. Germline V gene lookup returns CDR1 SGHTA and CDR2 FQGTGA. The length of the CDR3 is 14 residues. DNA for the CDR3: TGTGCCAGCAGCTTACAAGCAGGGTACAATGAGCAGTTCTTC. It specifies CASSLQAGYNEQFF.